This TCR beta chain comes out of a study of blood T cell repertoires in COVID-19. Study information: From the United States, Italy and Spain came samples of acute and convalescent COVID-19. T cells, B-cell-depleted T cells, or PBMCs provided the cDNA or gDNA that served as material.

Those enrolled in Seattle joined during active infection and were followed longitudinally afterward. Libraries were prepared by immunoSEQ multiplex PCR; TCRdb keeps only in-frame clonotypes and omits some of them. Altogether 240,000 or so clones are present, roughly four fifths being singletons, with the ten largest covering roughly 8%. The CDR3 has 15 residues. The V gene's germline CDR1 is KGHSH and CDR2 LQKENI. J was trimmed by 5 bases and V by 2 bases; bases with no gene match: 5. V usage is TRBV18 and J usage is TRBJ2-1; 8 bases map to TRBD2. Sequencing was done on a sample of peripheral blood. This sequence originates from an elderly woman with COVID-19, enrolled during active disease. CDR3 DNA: TGTGCCAGCTCACCAATATTAGCGGGAAACAATGAGCAGTTCTTC. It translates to CASSPILAGNNEQFF.